The 28 T cell receptor beta chains listed next were all sequenced from one sample in a study of long-term antiretroviral therapy in people with HIV. The run of the v3.0 immunoSEQ assay was at survey level. TCRdb keeps only in-frame clones here, not all; method: immunoSEQ multiplex PCR. The data contain tens of thousands of clones, roughly four fifths of them singletons. The sequencing here drew on unsorted PBMCs, taken 1.5 years after starting antiretroviral therapy. The source of these receptors is a man aged 30 to 45 with HIV.

The chain employs TRBV5-4 and TRBJ1-5; 7 nucleotides line up with TRBD1. Per the germline V gene, CDR1 is SGHNT and CDR2 is YYREEE (reference sequence). V shed 4 bases and J 3 bases; nucleotides not matched to a gene: 7. The CDR3 is 15 amino acids. The CDR3 DNA reads as TGTGCCAGCAGCCTGGGAGGGACAGACAATCAGCCCCAGCATTTT. It specifies CASSLGGTDNQPQHF.

This clone appeared a single time. J is TRBJ2-4 and V is TRBV29-1; D possibly corresponds to TRBD2 (7 bases). Germline V lookup: CDR1 SQVTM, CDR2 ANQGSEA. V was clipped by 5 bases and J by 6 bases, with 11 bases between them. The CDR3 is made up of 12 amino acids. The CDR3 DNA is TGCAGCGTTTACAGGGAGGGAAACATTCAGTACTTC. This translates into CSVYREGNIQYF. The whole variable domain, filled in from reference TRBV29-1 and TRBJ2-4, reads SAVISQKPSRDICQRGTSLTIQCQVDSQVTMMFWYRQQPGQSLTLIATANQGSEATYESGFVIDKFPISRPNLTFSTLTVSNMSPEDSSIYLCSVYREGNIQYFGAGTRLSVL.

The chain couples TRBV9 to TRBJ2-3; possible D gene TRBD1, 6 bases. Germline V CDR1 and CDR2: SGDLS, YYNGEE. Trimming took 0 bases from V and 1 from J, leaving 12 bases between them. This CDR3 has 16 residues. The CDR3 nucleotides are TGTGCCAGCAGCGTAGATAACCCAGGGGGCACAGATACGCAGTATTTT. It translates to CASSVDNPGGTDTQYF.

Only one count was recorded for this clone. The V gene is TRBV2, the J gene TRBJ1-2; D unresolved. In germline, CDR1 is SNHLY, CDR2 FYNNEI. Trimming stripped 7 bases from V and 2 bases from J, with 11 bases between. There are 13 residues in the CDR3. The CDR3 DNA sequence: TGTGCCAGCAACCCCGGACCCAACTATGGCTACACCTTC. Residues: CASNPGPNYGYTF.

The V gene is TRBV28, the J gene TRBJ2-7, with unresolved D. V was shortened by 6 bases and J by 4 bases, with 7 bases between the two germline ends. Germline lookup yields CDR1 MDHEN and CDR2 SYDVKM. The CDR3 consists of 11 residues. The CDR3 sequence is CASSRRYEQYF. The CDR3 nucleotides read TGTGCCAGCAGCCGACGTTACGAGCAGTACTTC.

V gene TRBV5-4 combines with J gene TRBJ2-5; the D gene is possibly TRBD2 (6 bases). V was clipped by 4 bases and J by 4 bases, with 14 bases between them. Germline CDR1 reads SGHNT; CDR2 reads YYREEE (reference sequence). This CDR3 region has 14 residues. The CDR3 nucleotides are TGTGCCAGCAGCCCGCGGGACCGCGGAGAGACCCAGTACTTC. Translating gives CASSPRDRGETQYF. The variable domain in full, completed from reference TRBV5-4 and TRBJ2-5, reads ETGVTQSPTHLIKTRGQQVTLRCSSQSGHNTVSWYQQALGQGPQFIFQYYREEENGRGNFPPRFSGLQFPNYSSELNVNALELDDSALYLCASSPRDRGETQYFGPGTRLLVL.

J is TRBJ2-3 and V is TRBV27; D is unresolved. Trimming removed 3 bases from V and 5 bases from J, with 9 bases in between. The CDR3 covers 13 residues. From germline, CDR1 is MNHEY and CDR2 SMNVEV (reference sequence). The CDR3 nucleotides read TGTGCCAGCAGTTTTAGGTGGGAAGATACGCAGTATTTT. This sequence encodes CASSFRWEDTQYF.

The chain carries TRBV13 and TRBJ2-7, with D tentatively TRBD1 or TRBD2 (6 bases each). Germline loops: CDR1 PRHDT, CDR2 FYEKMQ (reference sequence). Trimming shortened V by 5 bases and J by 7 bases, and 33 bases separated the two germline ends. The CDR3 consists of 19 residues. The CDR3 spells CASSQLKGGREPPRLEQYF. The CDR3 nucleotides read TGTGCCAGCAGCCAACTAAAGGGGGGACGGGAGCCCCCTCGCTTGGAGCAGTACTTC.

This clone was found once. The chain uses TRBV28 and TRBJ1-2; TRBD1 agrees at 8 bases. Trimming took 8 bases from V and 0 from J; bases not matched to a gene: 8. The V gene's germline CDR1 is MDHEN and CDR2 SYDVKM. CDR3 length: 15 amino acids. The CDR3 region is CASWGPGQANYGYTF. Here the CDR3 DNA reads TGTGCCAGCTGGGGTCCGGGACAGGCTAACTATGGCTACACCTTC.

The rearrangement joins TRBV5-1 to TRBJ2-5, with a possible D match to TRBD2 (6 bases). CDR1 SGHRS and CDR2 YFSETQ come from the germline V gene. This CDR3 contains 15 residues. The V and J ends lost 1 base and 5 bases respectively, with 15 bases between them. The CDR3 protein is CASSLYLGGLETQYF. In DNA form, the CDR3 reads TGCGCCAGCAGCTTGTATCTGGGGGGTTTGGAGACCCAGTACTTC.

This clone was counted a few times. The CDR3 region is CASSHPGGAKNIQYF. The CDR3 bases are TGTGCCAGCAGCCACCCTGGGGGAGCCAAAAACATTCAGTACTTC. The chain joins TRBV7-2 to TRBJ2-4; possibly TRBD1 or TRBD2 for D (5 bases each). CDR1 and CDR2 (germline): SGHTA, FQGNSA. V was cut by 5 bases and J by 0 bases, with 11 bases left in between. The CDR3 runs to 15 residues. The full variable domain, completed using reference TRBV7-2 and TRBJ2-4, is GAGVSQSPSNKVTEKGKDVELRCDPISGHTALYWYRQSLGQGLEFLIYFQGNSAPDKSGLPSDRFSAERTGGSVSTLTIQRTQQEDSAVYLCASSHPGGAKNIQYFGAGTRLSVL.

The chain uses TRBV29-1 and TRBJ2-1; 8 bases are a match to TRBD2. In germline, CDR1 is SQVTM, CDR2 ANQGSEA. Trimming took 5 bases from V and 3 from J; bases not matched to a gene: 9. The CDR3 sequence is 15 residues long. CDR3 region: CSVSGGGLDYNEQFF. As DNA, the CDR3 is TGCAGCGTTTCCGGGGGGGGCCTTGACTACAATGAGCAGTTCTTC.

The V call is TRBV30, the J call TRBJ1-5; no clear D. The germline V and J ends were trimmed by 4 bases and 4 bases, with 11 bases remaining between them. CDR3 length equals 13 residues. CDR1 GTSNPN and CDR2 SVGIG come from the germline V gene (reference sequence). The CDR3 coding sequence is TGTGCCTGGACAGGTACGAATAATCAGCCCCAGCATTTT. It codes for CAWTGTNNQPQHF.

The chain has TRBV7-2 and TRBJ1-4; D gene uncertain. Germline V lookup: CDR1 SGHTA, CDR2 FQGNSA. The CDR3 extends over 13 amino acids. Trimming stripped 1 base from V and 7 bases from J, with 7 bases between. The CDR3: CASSLVSGEKLFF. CDR3 nucleotide sequence: TGTGCCAGCAGCTTAGTTTCCGGTGAAAAACTGTTTTTT. The entire variable domain, with the rest obtained from reference TRBV7-2 and TRBJ1-4, is as follows: GAGVSQSPSNKVTEKGKDVELRCDPISGHTALYWYRQSLGQGLEFLIYFQGNSAPDKSGLPSDRFSAERTGGSVSTLTIQRTQQEDSAVYLCASSLVSGEKLFFGSGTQLSVL.

The CDR3 is CASSQPPSTYNEQFF. In DNA form, the CDR3 reads TGTGCCAGCAGCCAACCCCCCTCTACCTACAATGAGCAGTTCTTC. The rearrangement links TRBV14 to TRBJ2-1; D uncertain. V lost 2 bases, J lost 2 bases, and 10 bases lay in between. From germline, CDR1 is SGHDN and CDR2 FVKESK. This CDR3 has 15 amino acids.

V and J are TRBV7-2 and TRBJ2-3, with D possibly matching TRBD2 (6 bases). Germline V lookup: CDR1 SGHTA, CDR2 FQGNSA. This CDR3 region has 14 residues. The V and J ends lost 1 base and 5 bases respectively, with 10 bases between them. This chain's CDR3 is CASSLDLGRDTQYF. The CDR3 DNA reads as TGTGCCAGCAGCTTAGATCTCGGGAGAGATACGCAGTATTTT. Combining the CDR3 with reference TRBV7-2 and TRBJ2-3 gives the whole variable domain GAGVSQSPSNKVTEKGKDVELRCDPISGHTALYWYRQSLGQGLEFLIYFQGNSAPDKSGLPSDRFSAERTGGSVSTLTIQRTQQEDSAVYLCASSLDLGRDTQYFGPGTRLTVL.

This chain joins TRBV25-1 and TRBJ2-2; 15 positions match TRBD2. V lost 6 bases and J lost 4; bases outside the gene matches: 3. In germline, CDR1 is MGHDK, CDR2 SYGVNS. The CDR3 is 16 residues long. The CDR3 coding sequence is TGTGCCAGCAGGGGACTAGCGGGGGGAGGCACCGGGGAGCTGTTTTTT. Translated, it gives CASRGLAGGGTGELFF.

The chain joins TRBV27 to TRBJ2-2, with 7 bases that match TRBD2. CDR3 size: 15 residues. Germline trimming cut 5 bases from V and 5 bases from J; bases unmatched to any gene: 8. Germline CDR1 MNHEY, CDR2 SMNVEV (reference sequence). CDR3 DNA: TGTGCCAGCAGTGTGGAAGGGGAGGGAACCGGGGAGCTGTTTTTT. It specifies CASSVEGEGTGELFF.

The rearrangement joins TRBV28 to TRBJ1-2, with D perhaps TRBD1 (6 bases). CDR3 length equals 13 residues. Germline lookup yields CDR1 MDHEN and CDR2 SYDVKM. Between the trimmed V and J ends, which lost 9 bases and 5 bases, there was a span of 16 bases. For the CDR3, the DNA is TGTGCCAGTAACAGGGAGGGGAGGTATGGCTACACCTTC. As protein: CASNREGRYGYTF.

V is TRBV6-5 and J is TRBJ2-2; D is undetermined. Trimming stripped 3 bases from V and 5 bases from J, with 10 bases between. The germline V gene encodes CDR1 MNHEY and CDR2 SVGAGI. CDR3 size: 14 residues. CDR3 protein: CASSYFQGTGELFF. The CDR3 region has the DNA TGTGCCAGCAGTTATTTCCAAGGTACCGGGGAGCTGTTTTTT.

This clone occurred once. The V call is TRBV30, the J call TRBJ1-2, with unresolved D. This CDR3 has 12 amino acids. The V end lost 4 bases, the J end lost 7 bases, and 13 bases lay between the germline ends. From germline, CDR1 is GTSNPN and CDR2 SVGIG (reference sequence). CDR3 residues: CAWTIRPRGYTF. The DNA of the CDR3 is TGTGCCTGGACTATAAGACCACGTGGCTACACCTTC.

This rearrangement joins TRBV30 to TRBJ1-3, with D tentatively TRBD1 (5 bases). V was cut by 5 bases and J by 3 bases, with 14 bases left in between. The CDR3 length is 14 residues. Germline CDR1 and CDR2: GTSNPN and SVGIG (reference sequence). The CDR3 region is CAWADSWNGNTIYF. The CDR3 DNA follows: TGTGCCTGGGCTGACAGCTGGAATGGAAACACCATATATTTT.

This rearrangement joins TRBV28 to TRBJ2-7, with TRBD1 identical over 10 bases. The trim removed 10 bases at V and 6 bases at J, leaving 15 bases unmatched. The CDR3 is 15 residues long. Looked up from germline, CDR1 is MDHEN and CDR2 is SYDVKM. CDR3 sequence: CAILGGLGQGSEQYF. CDR3 coding DNA: TGTGCCATTCTTGGGGGGCTGGGACAGGGGAGCGAGCAGTACTTC.

This chain connects TRBV5-6 to TRBJ1-2, with D tentatively TRBD1 (5 bases). The CDR3 contains 13 residues. Looked up from germline, CDR1 is SGHDT and CDR2 is YYEEEE. V was shortened by 4 bases and J by 3 bases, with 10 bases between the two germline ends. This CDR3 is CASSVGQDYGYTF. The CDR3 DNA follows: TGTGCCAGCAGCGTCGGACAAGACTATGGCTACACCTTC. Full variable domain (remainder filled in from reference TRBV5-6 and TRBJ1-2): DAGVTQSPTHLIKTRGQQVTLRCSPKSGHDTVSWYQQALGQGPQFIFQYYEEEERQRGNFPDRFSGHQFPNYSSELNVNALLLGDSALYLCASSVGQDYGYTFGSGTRLTVV.

V and J are TRBV14 and TRBJ2-1; maybe TRBD2 (5 bases). Trimming took 4 bases from V and 6 from J, leaving 7 bases between them. Germline loops: CDR1 SGHDN, CDR2 FVKESK. This CDR3 has 12 residues. CDR3 region: CASSLTINEQFF. Written as DNA, the CDR3 is TGTGCCAGCAGCCTGACTATCAATGAGCAGTTCTTC.

The V and J genes are TRBV7-8 and TRBJ1-1, with no clear D. The CDR3 is made up of 16 amino acids. Germline V CDR1 and CDR2: SGHVS, FQNEAQ. Trimming removed 1 base at V and 1 base at J, with 13 bases between. For the CDR3, the DNA is TGTGCCAGCAGCTTAGGGCCTGGGGTGGGGAACACTGAAGCTTTCTTT. Protein sequence: CASSLGPGVGNTEAFF.

This chain connects TRBV2 to TRBJ2-2; D gene uncertain. CDR1 and CDR2 from the germline V gene are SNHLY and FYNNEI. The ends were cut back, 3 bases at V and 2 bases at J, with 7 bases in the middle. The CDR3 is 14 amino acids. CDR3 residues: CASSETPNTGELFF. Here the CDR3 DNA reads TGTGCCAGCAGTGAGACCCCCAACACCGGGGAGCTGTTTTTT.

V usage is TRBV6-5 and J usage is TRBJ2-5, with 8 bases identical to TRBD2. There are 13 residues in the CDR3. Germline trimming cut 5 bases from V and 9 bases from J; bases unmatched to any gene: 8. CDR1 and CDR2 from the germline V gene are MNHEY and SVGAGI. The CDR3 DNA is TGTGCCAGCAGTCCGAGCGGGAGAGCGGCCCAGTACTTC. Its translation: CASSPSGRAAQYF.